This T cell receptor (beta chain) appears in the sequencing data of a study of STAT3 mutations in large granular lymphocyte leukemia. About the research overall: Immunosuppressive therapy was given to more than half of T-LGLL patients. Study-level points and caveats: All newly emerging clones after therapy were STAT3 wild type. At least one immunodominant TCR beta clonotype appeared in every T-cell large granular lymphocyte leukemia patient.

TCRdb keeps only in-frame clones here, not all; method: immunoSEQ multiplex PCR. The sample holds about 2,600 clones, approximately 90% seen once. As to this clone: What it recognizes is unknown.

The V gene lost 0 bases and the J gene lost 1 base, with 11 bases spanning the gap. Germline V gives CDR1 SGHRS, CDR2 YFSETQ. The CDR3 consists of 15 residues. V usage is TRBV5-1 and J usage is TRBJ2-7; no definite D call. The sequenced material came from peripheral blood mononuclear cells. This receptor was identified in a woman in her 70s with T-cell large granular lymphocyte leukemia. Some clones in this sample may be carry-over from other donors' samples. CDR3 sequence reads: CASSLGGGESYEQYF. The DNA of the CDR3 is TGCGCCAGCAGCTTGGGGGGTGGGGAATCCTACGAGCAGTACTTC.